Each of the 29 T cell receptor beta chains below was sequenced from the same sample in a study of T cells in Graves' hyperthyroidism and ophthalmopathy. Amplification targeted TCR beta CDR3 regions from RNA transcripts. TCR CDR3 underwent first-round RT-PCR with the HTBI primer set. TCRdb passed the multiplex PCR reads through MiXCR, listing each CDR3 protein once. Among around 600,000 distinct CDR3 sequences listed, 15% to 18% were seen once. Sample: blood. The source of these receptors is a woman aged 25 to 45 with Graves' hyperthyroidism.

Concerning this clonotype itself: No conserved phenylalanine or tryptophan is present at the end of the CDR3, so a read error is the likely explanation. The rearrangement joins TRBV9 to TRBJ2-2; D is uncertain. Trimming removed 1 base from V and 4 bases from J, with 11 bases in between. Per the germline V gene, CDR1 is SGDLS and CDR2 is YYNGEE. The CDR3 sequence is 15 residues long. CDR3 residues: CASSVFERITGELFL. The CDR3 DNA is TGTGCCAGCAGCGTATTCGAACGTATCACCGGGGAGCTGTTTCTT.

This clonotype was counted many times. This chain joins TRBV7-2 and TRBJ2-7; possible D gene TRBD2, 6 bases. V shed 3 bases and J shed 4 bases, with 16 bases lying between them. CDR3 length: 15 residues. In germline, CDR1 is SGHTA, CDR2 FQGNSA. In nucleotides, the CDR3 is TGTGCCAGCAGCTTGGGGAGGCTCTCTACGTACGAGCAGTACTTC. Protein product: CASSLGRLSTYEQYF.

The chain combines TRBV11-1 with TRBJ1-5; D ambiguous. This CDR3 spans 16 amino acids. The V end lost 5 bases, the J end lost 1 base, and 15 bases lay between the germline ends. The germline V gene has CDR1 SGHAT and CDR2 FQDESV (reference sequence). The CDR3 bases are TGTGCCAGCAGCAACGTTGGGTTGGGAAGCAATCAGCCCCAGCATTTT. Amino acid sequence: CASSNVGLGSNQPQHF.

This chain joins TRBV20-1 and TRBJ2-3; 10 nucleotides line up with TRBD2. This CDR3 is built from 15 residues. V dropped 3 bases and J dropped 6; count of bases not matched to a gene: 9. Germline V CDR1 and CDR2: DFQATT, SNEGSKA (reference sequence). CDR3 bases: TGCAGTGCTAGCCTTACTAGCGGGAACTTCGATACGCAGTATTTT. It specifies CSASLTSGNFDTQYF.

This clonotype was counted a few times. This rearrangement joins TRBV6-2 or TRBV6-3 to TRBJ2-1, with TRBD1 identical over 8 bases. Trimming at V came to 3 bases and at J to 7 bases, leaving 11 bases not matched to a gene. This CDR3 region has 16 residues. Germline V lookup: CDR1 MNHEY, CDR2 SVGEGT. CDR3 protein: CASSYGETGVINEQFF. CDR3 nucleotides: TGTGCCAGCAGTTATGGAGAGACAGGGGTTATAAATGAGCAGTTCTTC.

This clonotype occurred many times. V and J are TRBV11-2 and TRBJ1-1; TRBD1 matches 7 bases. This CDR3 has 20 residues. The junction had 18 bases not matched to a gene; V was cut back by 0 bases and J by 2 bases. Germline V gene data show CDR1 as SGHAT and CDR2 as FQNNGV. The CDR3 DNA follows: TGTGCCAGCAGCTTAGACCTTCGTTTCGAGGGGGCCCCGTTTAACACTGAAGCTTTCTTT. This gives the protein CASSLDLRFEGAPFNTEAFF.

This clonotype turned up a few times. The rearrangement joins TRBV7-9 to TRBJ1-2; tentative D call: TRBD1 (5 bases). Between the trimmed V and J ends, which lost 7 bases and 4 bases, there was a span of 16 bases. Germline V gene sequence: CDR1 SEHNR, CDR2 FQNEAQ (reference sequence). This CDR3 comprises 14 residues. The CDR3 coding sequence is TGTGCCAGCACTCCACGGGGCCGCCCCTATGGCTACACCTTC. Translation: CASTPRGRPYGYTF. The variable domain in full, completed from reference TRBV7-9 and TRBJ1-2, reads DTGVSQNPRHKITKRGQNVTFRCDPISEHNRLYWYRQTLGQGPEFLTYFQNEAQLEKSRLLSDRFSAERPKGSFSTLEIQRTEQGDSAMYLCASTPRGRPYGYTFGSGTRLTVV.

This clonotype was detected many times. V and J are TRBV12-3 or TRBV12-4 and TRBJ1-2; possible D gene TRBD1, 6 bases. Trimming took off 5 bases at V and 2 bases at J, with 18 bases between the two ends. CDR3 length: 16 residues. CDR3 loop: CASSPHQRTGNYGYTF. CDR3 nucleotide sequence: TGTGCCAGCAGTCCGCACCAAAGAACAGGGAACTATGGCTACACCTTC.

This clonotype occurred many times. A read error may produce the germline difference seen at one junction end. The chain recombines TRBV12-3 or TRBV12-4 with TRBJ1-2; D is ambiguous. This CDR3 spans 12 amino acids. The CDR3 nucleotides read TGTGCCAGCAGCCGAATAGGGCAAGGCGGGTCCTTC. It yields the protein CASSRIGQGGSF.

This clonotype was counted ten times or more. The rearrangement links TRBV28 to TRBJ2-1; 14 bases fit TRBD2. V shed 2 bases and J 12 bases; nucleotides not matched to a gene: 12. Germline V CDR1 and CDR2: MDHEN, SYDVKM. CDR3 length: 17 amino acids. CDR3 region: CASSLPRLAGGWRGQFF. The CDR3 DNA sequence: TGTGCCAGCAGTTTACCCCGACTAGCGGGAGGGTGGAGGGGGCAGTTCTTC.

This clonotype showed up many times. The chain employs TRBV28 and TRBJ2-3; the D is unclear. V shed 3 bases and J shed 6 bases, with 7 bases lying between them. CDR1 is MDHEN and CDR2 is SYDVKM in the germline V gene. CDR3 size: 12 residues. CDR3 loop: CASSFGRDTQYF. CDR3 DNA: TGTGCCAGCAGTTTTGGCAGGGATACGCAGTATTTT.

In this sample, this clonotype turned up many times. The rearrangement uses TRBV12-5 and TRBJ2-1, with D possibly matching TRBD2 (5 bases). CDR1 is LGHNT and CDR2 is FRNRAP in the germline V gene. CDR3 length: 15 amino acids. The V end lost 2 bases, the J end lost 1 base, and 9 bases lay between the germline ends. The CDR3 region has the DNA TGTGCTAGTGGTTTGCCGGGGTTTTCCTACAATGAGCAGTTCTTC. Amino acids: CASGLPGFSYNEQFF.

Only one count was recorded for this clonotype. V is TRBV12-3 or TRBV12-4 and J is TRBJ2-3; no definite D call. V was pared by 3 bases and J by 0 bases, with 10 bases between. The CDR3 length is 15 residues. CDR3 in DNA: TGTGCCAGCAGTTTTAGATCCTCTAGCACAGATACGCAGTATTTT. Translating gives CASSFRSSSTDTQYF.

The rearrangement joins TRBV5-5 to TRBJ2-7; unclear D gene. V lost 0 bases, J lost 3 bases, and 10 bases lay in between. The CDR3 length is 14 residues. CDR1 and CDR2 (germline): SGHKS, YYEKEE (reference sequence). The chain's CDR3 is CASSLAYDGYEQYF. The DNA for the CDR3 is TGTGCCAGCAGCTTGGCTTACGACGGCTACGAGCAGTACTTC.

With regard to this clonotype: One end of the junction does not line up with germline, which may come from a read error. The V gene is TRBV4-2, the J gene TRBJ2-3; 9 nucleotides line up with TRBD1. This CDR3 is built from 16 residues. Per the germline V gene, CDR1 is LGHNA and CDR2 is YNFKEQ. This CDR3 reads CASSLLVTGGTDTQYF. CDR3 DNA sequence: TGTGCCAGCAGCCTATTGGTTACAGGGGGCACGGATACGCAGTATTTT.

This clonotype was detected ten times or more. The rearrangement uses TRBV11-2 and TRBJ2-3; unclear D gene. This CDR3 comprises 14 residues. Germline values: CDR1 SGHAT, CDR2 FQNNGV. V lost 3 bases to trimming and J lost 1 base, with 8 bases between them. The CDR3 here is CASSFIYGTDTQYF. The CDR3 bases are TGTGCCAGCAGCTTCATCTACGGCACAGATACGCAGTATTTT.

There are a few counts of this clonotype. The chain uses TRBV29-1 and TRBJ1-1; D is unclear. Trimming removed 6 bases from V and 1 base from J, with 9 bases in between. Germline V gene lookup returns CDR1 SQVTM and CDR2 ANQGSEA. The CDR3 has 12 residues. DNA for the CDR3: TGCAGCGTCGACACACCGAACACTGAAGCTTTCTTT. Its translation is CSVDTPNTEAFF.

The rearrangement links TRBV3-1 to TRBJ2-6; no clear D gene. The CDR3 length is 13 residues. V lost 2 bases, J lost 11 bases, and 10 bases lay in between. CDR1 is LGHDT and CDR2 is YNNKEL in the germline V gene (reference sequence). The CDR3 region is CASSQFPQDVLTF. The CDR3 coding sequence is TGTGCCAGCAGCCAATTCCCCCAAGACGTCCTGACTTTC.

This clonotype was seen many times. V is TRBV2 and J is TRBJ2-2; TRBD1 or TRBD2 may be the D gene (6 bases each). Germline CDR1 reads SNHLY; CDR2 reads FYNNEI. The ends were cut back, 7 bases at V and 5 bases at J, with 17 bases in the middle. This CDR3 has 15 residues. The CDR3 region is CASKTRQGRTGELFF. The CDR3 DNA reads TGTGCCAGCAAAACCCGGCAGGGGAGGACCGGGGAGCTGTTTTTT.

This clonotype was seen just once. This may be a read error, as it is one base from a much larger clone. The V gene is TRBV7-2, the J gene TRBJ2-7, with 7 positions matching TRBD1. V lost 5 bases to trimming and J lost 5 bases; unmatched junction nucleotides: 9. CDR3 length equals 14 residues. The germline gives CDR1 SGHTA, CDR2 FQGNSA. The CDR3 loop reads CASSPAPTGNEQYF. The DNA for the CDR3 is TGTGCCAGCAGCCCAGCCCCGACAGGGAACGAGCAGTACTTC.

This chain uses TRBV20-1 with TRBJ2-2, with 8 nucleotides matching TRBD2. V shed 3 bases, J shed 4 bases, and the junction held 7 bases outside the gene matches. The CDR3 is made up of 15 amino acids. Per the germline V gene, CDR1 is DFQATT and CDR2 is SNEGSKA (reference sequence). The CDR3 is CSARERELGTGELFF. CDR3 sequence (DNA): TGCAGTGCTAGGGAGCGGGAGCTGGGCACCGGGGAGCTGTTTTTT.

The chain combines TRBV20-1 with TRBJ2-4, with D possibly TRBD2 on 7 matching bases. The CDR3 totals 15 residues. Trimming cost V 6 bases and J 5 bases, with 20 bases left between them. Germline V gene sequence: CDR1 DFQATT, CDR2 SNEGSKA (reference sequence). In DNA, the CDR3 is TGCAGTGCAGAGGTGGGGTCCGGGGGGCAAAACATTCAGTACTTC. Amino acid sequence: CSAEVGSGGQNIQYF.

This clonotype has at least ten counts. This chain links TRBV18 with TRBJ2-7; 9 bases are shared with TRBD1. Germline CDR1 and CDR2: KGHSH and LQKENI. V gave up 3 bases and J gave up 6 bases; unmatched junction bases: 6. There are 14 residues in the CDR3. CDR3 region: CASSPGTGSSEQYF. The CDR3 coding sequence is TGTGCCAGCTCACCCGGGACAGGGAGTAGCGAGCAGTACTTC. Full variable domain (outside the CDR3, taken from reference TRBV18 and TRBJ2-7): NAGVMQNPRHLVRRRGQEARLRCSPMKGHSHVYWYRQLPEEGLKFMVYLQKENIIDESGMPKERFSAEFPKEGPSILRIQQVVRGDSAAYFCASSPGTGSSEQYFGPGTRLTVT.

The CDR3 region has the DNA TGTGCCAGCAGTTACAAACGGGACAGCGGGATACTTAGCAATCAGCCCCAGCATTTT. Translating it yields CASSYKRDSGILSNQPQHF. The V call is TRBV6-5, the J call TRBJ1-5, with 7 bases identical to TRBD1. CDR3 length: 19 amino acids. V lost 2 bases and J lost 0; bases outside the gene matches: 13. Germline CDR1 reads MNHEY; CDR2 reads SVGAGI.

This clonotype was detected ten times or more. The CDR3 loop reads CASSIYREDTGELFF. DNA for the CDR3: TGCGCCAGCAGCATCTACAGGGAGGACACCGGGGAGCTGTTTTTT. The chain has TRBV5-1 and TRBJ2-2; tentatively, D is TRBD1 or TRBD2 (6 bases each). Germline CDR1 reads SGHRS; CDR2 reads YFSETQ. V dropped 4 bases and J dropped 3 bases, with 13 bases sitting between them. The CDR3 is 15 residues long. Full variable domain (rest looked up from reference TRBV5-1 and TRBJ2-2): KAGVTQTPRYLIKTRGQQVTLSCSPISGHRSVSWYQQTPGQGLQFLFEYFSETQRNKGNFPGRFSGRQFSNSRSEMNVSTLELGDSALYLCASSIYREDTGELFFGEGSRLTVL.

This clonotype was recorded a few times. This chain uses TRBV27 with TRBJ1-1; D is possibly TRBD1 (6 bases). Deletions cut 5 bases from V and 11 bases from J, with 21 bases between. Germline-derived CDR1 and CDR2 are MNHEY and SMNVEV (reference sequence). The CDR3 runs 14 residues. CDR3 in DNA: TGTGCCAGCAGTGAGATCAGGGGTTGGGACACGGCTTTCTTT. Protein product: CASSEIRGWDTAFF.

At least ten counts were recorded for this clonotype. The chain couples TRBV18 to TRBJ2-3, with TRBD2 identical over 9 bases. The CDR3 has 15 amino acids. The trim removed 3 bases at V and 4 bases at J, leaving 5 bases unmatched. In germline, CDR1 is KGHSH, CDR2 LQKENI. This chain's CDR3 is CASSPPGLAADTQYF. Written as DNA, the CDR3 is TGTGCCAGCTCACCCCCGGGACTAGCAGCAGATACGCAGTATTTT. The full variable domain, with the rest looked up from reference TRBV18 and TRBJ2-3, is NAGVMQNPRHLVRRRGQEARLRCSPMKGHSHVYWYRQLPEEGLKFMVYLQKENIIDESGMPKERFSAEFPKEGPSILRIQQVVRGDSAAYFCASSPPGLAADTQYFGPGTRLTVL.

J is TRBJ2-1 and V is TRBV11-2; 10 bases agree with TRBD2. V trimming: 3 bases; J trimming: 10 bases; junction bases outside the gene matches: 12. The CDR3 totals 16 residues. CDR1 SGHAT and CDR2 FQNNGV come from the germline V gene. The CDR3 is CASSLRGLAYQWEQFF. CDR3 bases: TGTGCCAGCAGCTTGCGGGGACTAGCGTACCAATGGGAGCAGTTCTTC. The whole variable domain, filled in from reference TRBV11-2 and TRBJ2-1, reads EAGVAQSPRYKIIEKRQSVAFWCNPISGHATLYWYQQILGQGPKLLIQFQNNGVVDDSQLPKDRFSAERLKGVDSTLKIQPAKLEDSAVYLCASSLRGLAYQWEQFFGPGTRLTVL.

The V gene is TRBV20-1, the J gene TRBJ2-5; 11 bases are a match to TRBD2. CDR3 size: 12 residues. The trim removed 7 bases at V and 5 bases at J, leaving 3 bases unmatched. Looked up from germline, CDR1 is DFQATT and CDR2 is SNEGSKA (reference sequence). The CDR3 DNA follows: TGCAGTGTCGCTAGCGGGAGGGAGACCCAGTACTTC. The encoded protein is CSVASGRETQYF.